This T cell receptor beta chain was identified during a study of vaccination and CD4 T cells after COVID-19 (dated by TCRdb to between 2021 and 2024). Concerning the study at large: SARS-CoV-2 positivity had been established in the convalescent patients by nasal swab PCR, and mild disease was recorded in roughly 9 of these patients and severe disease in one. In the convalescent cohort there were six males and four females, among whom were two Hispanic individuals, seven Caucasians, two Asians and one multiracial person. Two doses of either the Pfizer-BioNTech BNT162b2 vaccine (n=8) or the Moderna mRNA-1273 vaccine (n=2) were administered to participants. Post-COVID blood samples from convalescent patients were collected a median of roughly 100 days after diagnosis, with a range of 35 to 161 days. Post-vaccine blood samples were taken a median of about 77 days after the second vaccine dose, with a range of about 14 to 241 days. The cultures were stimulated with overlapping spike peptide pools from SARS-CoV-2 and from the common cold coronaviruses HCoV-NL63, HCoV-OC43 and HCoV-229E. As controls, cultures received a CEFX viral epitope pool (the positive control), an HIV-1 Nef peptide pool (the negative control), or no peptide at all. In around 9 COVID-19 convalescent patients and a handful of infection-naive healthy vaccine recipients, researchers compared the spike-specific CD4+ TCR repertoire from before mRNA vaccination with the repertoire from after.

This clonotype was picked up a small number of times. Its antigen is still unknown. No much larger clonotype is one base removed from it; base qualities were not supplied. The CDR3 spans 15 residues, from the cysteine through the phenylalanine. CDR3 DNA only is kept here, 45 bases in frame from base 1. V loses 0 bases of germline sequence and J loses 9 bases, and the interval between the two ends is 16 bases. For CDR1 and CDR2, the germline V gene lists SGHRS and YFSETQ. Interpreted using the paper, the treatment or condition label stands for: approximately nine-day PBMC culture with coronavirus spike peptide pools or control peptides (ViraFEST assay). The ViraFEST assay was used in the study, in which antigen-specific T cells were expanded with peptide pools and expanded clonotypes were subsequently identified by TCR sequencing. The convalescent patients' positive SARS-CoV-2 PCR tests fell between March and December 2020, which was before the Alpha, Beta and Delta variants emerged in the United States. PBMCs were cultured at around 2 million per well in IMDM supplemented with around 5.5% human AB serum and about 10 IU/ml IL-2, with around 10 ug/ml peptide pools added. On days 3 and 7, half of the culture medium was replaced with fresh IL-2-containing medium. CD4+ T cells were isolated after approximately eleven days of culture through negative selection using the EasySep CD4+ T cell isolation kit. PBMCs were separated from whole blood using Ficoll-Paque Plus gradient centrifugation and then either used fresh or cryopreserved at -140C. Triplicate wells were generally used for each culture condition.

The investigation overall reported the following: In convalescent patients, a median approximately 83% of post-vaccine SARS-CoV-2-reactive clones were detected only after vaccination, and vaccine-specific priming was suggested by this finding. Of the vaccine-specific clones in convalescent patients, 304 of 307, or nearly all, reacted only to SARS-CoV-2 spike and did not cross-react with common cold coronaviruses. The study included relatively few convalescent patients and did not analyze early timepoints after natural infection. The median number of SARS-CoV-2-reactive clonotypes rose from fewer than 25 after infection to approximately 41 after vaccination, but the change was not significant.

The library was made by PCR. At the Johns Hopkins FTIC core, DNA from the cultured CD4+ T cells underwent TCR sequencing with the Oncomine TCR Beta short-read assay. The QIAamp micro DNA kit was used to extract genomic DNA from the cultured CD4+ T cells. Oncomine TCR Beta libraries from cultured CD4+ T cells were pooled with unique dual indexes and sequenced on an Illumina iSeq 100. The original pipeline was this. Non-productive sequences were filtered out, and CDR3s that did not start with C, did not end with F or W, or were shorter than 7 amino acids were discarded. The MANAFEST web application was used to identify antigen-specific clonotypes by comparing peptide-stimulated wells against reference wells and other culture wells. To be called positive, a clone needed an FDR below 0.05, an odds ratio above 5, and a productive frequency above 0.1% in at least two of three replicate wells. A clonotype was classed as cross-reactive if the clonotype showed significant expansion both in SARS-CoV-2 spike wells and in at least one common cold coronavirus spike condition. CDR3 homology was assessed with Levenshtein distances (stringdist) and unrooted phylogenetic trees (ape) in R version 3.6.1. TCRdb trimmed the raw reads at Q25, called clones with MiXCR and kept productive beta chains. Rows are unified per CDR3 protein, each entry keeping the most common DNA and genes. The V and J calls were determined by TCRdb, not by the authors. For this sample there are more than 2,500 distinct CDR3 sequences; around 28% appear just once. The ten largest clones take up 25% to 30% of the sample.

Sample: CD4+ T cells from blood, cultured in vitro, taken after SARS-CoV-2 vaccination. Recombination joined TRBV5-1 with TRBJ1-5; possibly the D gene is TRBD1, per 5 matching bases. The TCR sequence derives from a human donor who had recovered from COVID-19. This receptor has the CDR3 CASSLDDRGLGPQHF. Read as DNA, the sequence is TGCGCCAGCAGCTTGGACGACAGAGGGCTTGGGCCCCAGCATTTT. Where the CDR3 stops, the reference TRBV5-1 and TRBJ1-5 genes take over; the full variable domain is KAGVTQTPRYLIKTRGQQVTLSCSPISGHRSVSWYQQTPGQGLQFLFEYFSETQRNKGNFPGRFSGRQFSNSRSEMNVSTLELGDSALYLCASSLDDRGLGPQHFGDGTRLSIL.